This TCR beta chain was sequenced for a study of CD4+ T cells in melanoma. Findings of the study overall: Diverse differentiation states were reported for melanoma neoantigen-specific CD4+ T cells. CD8+ T cell, macrophage and B cell function reportedly correlated with neoantigen-specific CD4+ T cells.

A note on this clone: Its antigen remains unidentified.

Clones were read by immunoSEQ multiplex PCR, and TCRdb kept only the in-frame ones, dropping some. The table lists 110,000 to 150,000 clones, 92% of them singletons. Germline V CDR1 and CDR2: MNHNY, SVGAGI (reference sequence). V was shortened by 5 bases and J by 4 bases, with 11 bases between the two germline ends. The CDR3 extends over 13 amino acids. This TCR was sampled from a human donor with melanoma. This chain links TRBV6-6 with TRBJ2-5; a weak D match, TRBD2 (6 bases). The CDR3 coding sequence is TGTGCCAGCAGTAATGGGGGGATAGAGACCCAGTACTTC. This gives the protein CASSNGGIETQYF.